These 30 T cell receptor beta chains share one sample of origin, sequenced in a study of cytotoxic CD8 clonotypes in ibrutinib-treated CLL (dated by TCRdb to the early 2020s). The time point label corresponds to: approximately 25 months on ibrutinib. Library preparation employed the immunoSEQ multiplex PCR assay. The source is immuneACCESS, and TCRdb retained only in-frame sequences with V and J called. Part of the clones is not carried over; for the studies checked, unresolved V genes explain less than half of this, and the remainder is unexplained. This sample lists about 45,000 clones; approximately 65% were detected once. The ten top clones hold about 22% of the sample. Sequenced here: PBMCs, sampled after 24 months of ibrutinib treatment. These receptors came from a human donor with chronic lymphocytic leukemia.

CDR3 nucleotides: TGCGCCAGCAGCCTCGGACAGGGCCTGAGCACAGATACGCAGTATTTT. Protein: CASSLGQGLSTDTQYF. The chain carries TRBV5-1 and TRBJ2-3; 8 bases match TRBD1. This CDR3 has 16 amino acids. With 4 bases clipped from V and 0 bases from J, the junction kept 7 bases outside the gene matches. CDR1 and CDR2 from the germline V gene are SGHRS and YFSETQ.

This clone was counted between two and nine times. The CDR3 nucleotides are TGCGCCAGCAGTCCTGCCGGGACTAGCGGCTACGAGCAGTACTTC. It yields the protein CASSPAGTSGYEQYF. The V call is TRBV5-1, the J call TRBJ2-7, with 11 bases identical to TRBD2. The CDR3 contains 15 residues. Looked up from germline, CDR1 is SGHRS and CDR2 is YFSETQ. With 5 bases clipped from V and 3 bases from J, the junction kept 7 bases outside the gene matches.

The chain employs TRBV29-1 and TRBJ2-5, with TRBD2 matching over 7 bases. CDR3 length: 14 residues. Trimming took 4 bases from V and 4 from J; bases not matched to a gene: 9. CDR1 is SQVTM, CDR2 ANQGSEA, per germline. CDR3 nucleotides: TGCAGCGTTGCGAAGCGGGACTCAAGAGAGACCCAGTACTTC. Encoded protein: CSVAKRDSRETQYF.

The chain has TRBV30 and TRBJ2-1; TRBD2 aligns across 11 bases. The V segment lost 1 base and the J segment 3 bases; nucleotides outside the gene matches: 2. Germline V gene lookup returns CDR1 GTSNPN and CDR2 SVGIG (reference sequence). The CDR3 spans 15 residues. The CDR3 protein is CAWSELAGVYNEQFF. CDR3 sequence (DNA): TGTGCCTGGAGTGAACTAGCGGGAGTCTACAATGAGCAGTTCTTC.

In this sample, this clone turned up once. The rearrangement uses TRBV29-1 and TRBJ2-7; a possible D gene is TRBD1 (6 bases). V was trimmed by 7 bases and J by 3 bases, leaving 16 bases between them. The CDR3 extends over 13 amino acids. The germline V gene encodes CDR1 SQVTM and CDR2 ANQGSEA. The CDR3 region is CSAWDIQYYEQYF. In DNA, the CDR3 is TGCAGCGCTTGGGACATTCAGTACTACGAGCAGTACTTC.

The rearrangement uses TRBV5-4 and TRBJ2-1; 7 bases align to TRBD1. Germline CDR1 and CDR2: SGHNT and YYREEE (reference sequence). V shed 0 bases and J 8 bases; nucleotides not matched to a gene: 5. The CDR3 is 14 residues long. CDR3 region: CASSLEGASDEQFF. DNA of the CDR3: TGTGCCAGCAGCTTGGAGGGGGCCTCCGATGAGCAGTTCTTC.

To note about this clone: Other nucleotide sequences in the sample specify the same CDR3. The V and J genes are TRBV18 and TRBJ2-7, with TRBD2 matching over 14 bases. The trim removed 3 bases at V and 7 bases at J, leaving 2 bases unmatched. Germline-derived CDR1 and CDR2 are KGHSH and LQKENI. CDR3 size: 14 residues. The CDR3 DNA reads TGTGCCAGCTCACCGGGACTAGCGGGAGTGGAGCAGTACTTC. This encodes CASSPGLAGVEQYF.

This chain uses TRBV5-7 with TRBJ1-2; D possibly corresponds to TRBD1 (5 bases). Being an ORF, TRBV5-7 has a function that is uncertain. V was cut by 6 bases and J by 8 bases, with 17 bases left in between. CDR3 length: 13 residues. In DNA form, the CDR3 reads TGTGCCAGCACTTGGTGGGGGGGTGGCGGCTACACCTTC. Translation gives CASTWWGGGGYTF.

The chain couples TRBV29-1 to TRBJ2-5, with D unresolved. The CDR3 has 13 amino acids. Germline values: CDR1 SQVTM, CDR2 ANQGSEA. Deletions cut 7 bases from V and 1 base from J, with 13 bases between. The CDR3 protein is CSGETASQETQYF. As DNA, the CDR3 is TGCAGCGGTGAGACGGCTTCCCAAGAGACCCAGTACTTC.

Only a few counts were recorded for this clone. In DNA, the CDR3 is TGTGCCAGCAGCTTTAGGGATGGCTACACCTTC. It yields the protein CASSFRDGYTF. The chain uses TRBV7-8 and TRBJ1-2, with D unresolved. Germline V gene sequence: CDR1 SGHVS, CDR2 FQNEAQ. This CDR3 region has 11 residues. V gave up 3 bases and J gave up 6 bases, with 5 bases separating them. The entire variable domain, with the rest obtained from reference TRBV7-8 and TRBJ1-2, is as follows: GAGVSQSPRYKVAKRGQDVALRCDPISGHVSLFWYQQALGQGPEFLTYFQNEAQLDKSGLPSDRFFAERPEGSVSTLKIQRTQQEDSAVYLCASSFRDGYTFGSGTRLTVV.

V and J are TRBV6-1 and TRBJ2-7; D gene ambiguous. Germline CDR1 and CDR2: MNHNS and SASEGT. This CDR3 comprises 11 residues. Trimming pared 7 bases from V and 6 bases from J, leaving 10 bases between. The CDR3 bases are TGTGCCAGCACGCGCACCATCGAGCAGTACTTC. Translating it yields CASTRTIEQYF.

The chain recombines TRBV10-1 with TRBJ2-2; 13 bases map to TRBD2. The trim removed 6 bases at V and 0 bases at J, leaving 7 bases unmatched. The CDR3 has 18 residues. Germline V CDR1 and CDR2: WNHNN, SYGVQD (reference sequence). The CDR3 spells CASSIRGLAGANTGELFF. CDR3 nucleotides: TGCGCCAGCAGCATAAGAGGACTAGCGGGGGCGAACACCGGGGAGCTGTTTTTT.

The rearrangement links TRBV30 to TRBJ2-5; possibly TRBD2 for D (7 bases). Trimming shortened V by 3 bases and J by 3 bases, and 11 bases separated the two germline ends. The CDR3 covers 13 residues. The germline CDR1 and CDR2 sequences are GTSNPN and SVGIG (reference sequence). The DNA of the CDR3 is TGTGCCTGGAGAAAGGGGGGGAAAGAGACCCAGTACTTC. Amino acid sequence: CAWRKGGKETQYF.

The chain links TRBV5-1 to TRBJ1-1; 8 nucleotides line up with TRBD1. The CDR3 spans 13 residues. Germline CDR1 is SGHRS and CDR2 is YFSETQ. Trimming took 4 bases from V and 6 from J; bases not matched to a gene: 5. The CDR3 coding sequence is TGCGCCAGCAGCAGGGGACAGGCGCCTGAAGCTTTCTTT. Its protein is CASSRGQAPEAFF.

The rearrangement links TRBV15 to TRBJ2-5; 7 bases line up with TRBD1. The CDR3 contains 15 residues. V lost 2 bases to trimming and J lost 5 bases; unmatched junction nucleotides: 8. Germline V lookup: CDR1 LNHNV, CDR2 YYDKDF (reference sequence). The CDR3 DNA follows: TGTGCCACCAGCAGAAATCCCGTCAGGGGGGAGACCCAGTACTTC. Its protein product is CATSRNPVRGETQYF.

In its sample, this clone was seen a few times. This chain uses TRBV18 with TRBJ1-6; D not certain. CDR1 KGHSH and CDR2 LQKENI come from the germline V gene. The CDR3 is made up of 15 amino acids. V lost 3 bases, J lost 7 bases, and 13 bases lay in between. Written as DNA, the CDR3 is TGTGCCAGCTCACCGCTATCTGGGGTCAATTCACCCCTCCACTTT. Its protein product is CASSPLSGVNSPLHF.

The chain employs TRBV5-1 and TRBJ2-5; 8 bases are shared with TRBD1. J lost 4 bases, V lost 7 bases, and 6 bases had no gene match. The CDR3 sequence is 13 residues long. Germline V gene lookup returns CDR1 SGHRS and CDR2 YFSETQ. The CDR3 region has the DNA TGCGCCAGCCTCCAGGGGGCTGGAGAGACCCAGTACTTC. Encoded protein: CASLQGAGETQYF.

This clone is a singleton in its sample. The chain combines TRBV7-2 with TRBJ2-2, with TRBD1 as a possible D gene (5 bases). V was shortened by 1 base and J by 6 bases, with 9 bases between the two germline ends. The length of the CDR3 is 14 residues. CDR1 is SGHTA, CDR2 FQGNSA, per germline. CDR3 region: CASSLDTGPGELFF. CDR3 bases: TGTGCCAGCAGCTTAGATACAGGTCCCGGGGAGCTGTTTTTT.

This clone has a handful of counts. V and J are TRBV2 and TRBJ2-1; 13 nucleotides match TRBD2. Germline CDR1 is SNHLY and CDR2 is FYNNEI. This CDR3 has 17 amino acids. With 6 bases clipped from V and 4 bases from J, the junction kept 9 bases outside the gene matches. The CDR3, as DNA: TGTGCCAGCAGCCCTACCCTGACTAGCGGGAGGTACAATGAGCAGTTCTTC. This gives the protein CASSPTLTSGRYNEQFF. Full variable domain (missing parts from reference TRBV2 and TRBJ2-1): EPEVTQTPSHQVTQMGQEVILRCVPISNHLYFYWYRQILGQKVEFLVSFYNNEISEKSEIFDDQFSVERPDGSNFTLKIRSTKLEDSAMYFCASSPTLTSGRYNEQFFGPGTRLTVL.

This chain joins TRBV2 and TRBJ2-5; TRBD2 aligns across 8 bases. This CDR3 region has 19 residues. V lost 0 bases to trimming and J lost 5 bases; unmatched junction nucleotides: 17. Germline V gene sequence: CDR1 SNHLY, CDR2 FYNNEI. The CDR3 DNA follows: TGTGCCAGCAGTGAAGCGCTTTTTACGCATAGCGGGGAAAGGGAGACCCAGTACTTC. Translation: CASSEALFTHSGERETQYF.

In this sample, this clone turned up many times. This CDR3 reads CSVEGGSGIPRDTQYF. The CDR3 DNA follows: TGCAGCGTTGAAGGGGGAAGCGGGATTCCTAGGGATACGCAGTATTTT. The chain is built from TRBV29-1 and TRBJ2-3; 7 positions match TRBD2. V dropped 1 base and J dropped 6; count of bases not matched to a gene: 13. The CDR3 loop spans 16 amino acids. Germline assignment: CDR1 SQVTM and CDR2 ANQGSEA.

The rearrangement joins TRBV5-1 to TRBJ2-7; D possibly corresponds to TRBD2 (7 bases). The germline CDR1 and CDR2 sequences are SGHRS and YFSETQ. Trimming left V 1 base short and J 5 bases short, with 22 bases between. The length of the CDR3 is 17 residues. The CDR3 DNA sequence: TGCGCCAGCAGCTTGAGTGCGGGGGCTTACCCCTACGACGAGCAGTACTTC. It translates to CASSLSAGAYPYDEQYF. The whole variable domain, filled in from reference TRBV5-1 and TRBJ2-7, reads KAGVTQTPRYLIKTRGQQVTLSCSPISGHRSVSWYQQTPGQGLQFLFEYFSETQRNKGNFPGRFSGRQFSNSRSEMNVSTLELGDSALYLCASSLSAGAYPYDEQYFGPGTRLTVT.

This clone has only a few counts. The chain links TRBV7-9 to TRBJ1-6; a weak D match, TRBD1 (6 bases). The CDR3 is made up of 13 amino acids. Trimming took 3 bases from V and 9 from J, leaving 9 bases between them. Germline lookup yields CDR1 SEHNR and CDR2 FQNEAQ (reference sequence). The CDR3 loop reads CASSFGQRSPLHF. As DNA, the CDR3 is TGTGCCAGCAGCTTTGGACAGCGTTCACCCCTCCACTTT.

The gene calls are TRBV19 and TRBJ2-3, with TRBD1 matching 9 bases. Trimming took 2 bases from V and 4 from J; bases not matched to a gene: 4. The length of the CDR3 is 15 residues. In germline, CDR1 is LNHDA, CDR2 SQIVND (reference sequence). The CDR3 sequence is CASSILQGAADTQYF. The CDR3 nucleotides read TGTGCCAGTAGTATACTACAGGGGGCCGCAGATACGCAGTATTTT.

This chain uses TRBV7-3 with TRBJ2-1; TRBD2 is a possible D gene (5 bases). V was shortened by 8 bases and J by 0 bases, with 5 bases between the two germline ends. Germline CDR1 SGHTA, CDR2 FQGTGA. The CDR3 totals 12 residues. CDR3 nucleotides: TGTGCCAGCGGGAGCTCCTACAATGAGCAGTTCTTC. It codes for CASGSSYNEQFF.

This clone was picked up one time. The chain combines TRBV6-1 with TRBJ1-6; 11 bases are shared with TRBD1. The CDR3 covers 14 residues. Germline CDR1 MNHNS, CDR2 SASEGT. Trimming took 5 bases from V and 9 from J; bases not matched to a gene: 3. The CDR3 loop is CASSLDRGLSPLHF. CDR3 nucleotide sequence: TGTGCCAGCAGTTTGGACAGGGGGCTTTCACCCCTCCACTTT.

The J gene is TRBJ2-7, the V gene TRBV7-9; D is possibly TRBD2 (6 bases). The CDR3 loop spans 15 amino acids. Germline lookup yields CDR1 SEHNR and CDR2 FQNEAQ (reference sequence). Trimming left V 5 bases short and J 3 bases short, with 17 bases between. In DNA, the CDR3 is TGTGCCAGCAGCCGTTCGGGACTCTTGATCTACGAGCAGTACTTC. This sequence encodes CASSRSGLLIYEQYF.

This clone was detected only once. This rearrangement joins TRBV6-6 to TRBJ2-1; 8 positions match TRBD2. Germline V gene lookup returns CDR1 MNHNY and CDR2 SVGAGI (reference sequence). The V and J ends lost 7 bases and 3 bases, in that order; junction bases with no gene match: 8. This CDR3 is 15 amino acids long. DNA for the CDR3: TGTGCCAGCACTGTACTAGCGGCGCTCTACAATGAGCAGTTCTTC. Its translation is CASTVLAALYNEQFF.

In this sample, this clone turned up a few times. This chain joins TRBV28 and TRBJ1-3, with 7 bases fitting TRBD1. From germline, CDR1 is MDHEN and CDR2 SYDVKM. CDR3 length: 14 amino acids. J gave up 5 bases and V 6 bases, and 7 bases lay outside the gene matches. CDR3: CASRLQGLRNTIYF. CDR3 sequence (DNA): TGTGCCAGCAGACTACAGGGGTTGCGAAACACCATATATTTT.

This rearrangement joins TRBV29-1 to TRBJ2-7; 8 bases align to TRBD1. This CDR3 has 12 residues. Unmatched junction bases numbered 3, after V lost 4 bases and J lost 4 bases. Germline V lookup: CDR1 SQVTM, CDR2 ANQGSEA. The CDR3 nucleotides read TGCAGCGTTGGCAGGGGGCGGTACGAGCAGTACTTC. As protein: CSVGRGRYEQYF.